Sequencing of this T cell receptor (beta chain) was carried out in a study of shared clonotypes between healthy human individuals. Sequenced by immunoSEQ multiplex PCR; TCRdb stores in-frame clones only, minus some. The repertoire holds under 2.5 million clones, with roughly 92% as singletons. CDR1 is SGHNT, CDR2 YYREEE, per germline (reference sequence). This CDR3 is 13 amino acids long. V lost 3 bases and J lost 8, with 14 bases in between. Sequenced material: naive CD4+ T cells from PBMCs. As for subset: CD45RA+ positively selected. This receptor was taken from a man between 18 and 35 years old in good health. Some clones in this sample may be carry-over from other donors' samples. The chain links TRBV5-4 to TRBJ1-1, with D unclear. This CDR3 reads CASSSPYSGEAFF. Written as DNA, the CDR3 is TGTGCCAGCAGCTCCCCGTACTCGGGGGAAGCTTTCTTT.